The 8 T cell receptor beta chains below come from one sample, sequenced in a study of T cell clusters in autoimmune cytopenias. One tube held mixed TRB-A and TRB-B primer pools for touch-down PCR. One entry per CDR3 protein, without DNA, is what TCRdb gives after re-calling the multiplex PCR reads. This repertoire comprises 1,200 or so distinct CDR3 sequences; its ten largest clones make up roughly 72%. Roughly 38,000 genome equivalents of blood DNA were amplified for TRB. The sample was peripheral blood. All receptors come from a human donor with an autoimmune cytopenia or autoimmune hepatitis (not recorded which).

The rearrangement joins TRBV18 to TRBJ2-5; TCRdb returns TRBD1, unconfirmable since there is no DNA. This CDR3 is 18 amino acids long. Germline V CDR1 and CDR2: KGHSH, LQKENI. The CDR3 here is CASSQLMDRAGRQETQYF.

The chain carries TRBV18 and TRBJ2-3; the TRBD1 assignment by TCRdb is unverifiable without DNA. The germline CDR1 and CDR2 sequences are KGHSH and LQKENI. The CDR3 runs 14 residues. The chain's CDR3 is CASSPDRGADTQYF.

Judged by frequency, this clonotype is medium-sized (0.01 to 0.1%). The rearrangement uses TRBV19 and TRBJ2-1; TCRdb's assignment of TRBD2 cannot be checked, as there is no DNA. The germline V gene encodes CDR1 LNHDA and CDR2 SQIVND (reference sequence). This CDR3 has 14 amino acids. CDR3 in amino acids: CASSIALVEGEQFF.

The chain carries TRBV5-4 and TRBJ1-1; the TCRdb call, TRBD1, lacks DNA for checking. Germline CDR1 reads SGHNT; CDR2 reads YYREEE (reference sequence). The CDR3 is made up of 14 amino acids. The CDR3 is CASSLVPGKTEAFF.

The genes are TRBV11-2 and TRBJ2-7. Germline CDR1 is SGHAT and CDR2 is FQNNGV. This CDR3 comprises 17 residues. This CDR3 is CASSLEGWGDRSYEQYF.

The J gene is TRBJ2-3, the V gene TRBV6-5; TCRdb gives TRBD2 as the D gene, but with no DNA this cannot be confirmed. CDR1 MNHEY and CDR2 SVGAGI come from the germline V gene. This CDR3 spans 14 amino acids. CDR3 residues: CASSLSGSPDTQYF.

Frequency places this clonotype as large. The chain joins TRBV29-1 to TRBJ2-1; TCRdb designates TRBD1, a call that cannot be tested without DNA. The CDR3 consists of 13 residues. Per the germline V gene, CDR1 is SQVTM and CDR2 is ANQGSEA. The CDR3 here is CSVVPGGHNEQFF.

This sequence joins TRBV5-5 and TRBJ1-5. There are 15 residues in the CDR3. Germline-derived CDR1 and CDR2 are SGHKS and YYEKEE (reference sequence). The CDR3 sequence: CASSPNNGLNQPQHF.